Described below is a single T cell receptor beta chain sequence and its context. Its antigen remains unidentified. This entry comes from a study of T cell repertoires in cytomegalovirus infection. Study-level background: Indicated by public TCR beta signatures were CMV infection and matching HLA type.

The study, taken as a whole, reports: In two of eight donors, the top clonotype was HLA-C-restricted CMV-specific. CMV carriers with the relevant HLA were identified by cumulative public TCR beta family frequency.

In germline, CDR1 is SNHLY, CDR2 FYNNEI. Germline trimming cut 8 bases from V and 7 bases from J; bases unmatched to any gene: 12. The CDR3 spans 14 residues. Each CDR3 protein gets one entry after TCRdb re-called the reads with MiXCR. This sample has some 350,000 distinct CDR3 sequences, with just under 30% found just once. The specimen comprised cultured PBMCs, sampled from culture after CMV antigen stimulation. The source of this sequence is a human donor in good health (CMV status not recorded). Some clones in this sample may be carry-over from other donors' samples. V usage is TRBV2 and J usage is TRBJ1-2; TRBD1 aligns across 8 bases. CDR3 bases: TGTGCCAGCTATGGCTCGAGGACAGGGACTGGCTACACCTTC. It specifies CASYGSRTGTGYTF.